A single sample gave rise to the 19 T cell receptor beta chains below, sequenced in a study of T cell changes during pregnancy in multiple sclerosis. Profiled with immunoSEQ multiplex PCR; TCRdb holds only in-frame clones, not every one. The repertoire consists of under 75,000 clones, with more than 80% occurring once and the leading ten covering about 0.49%. The specimen comprised CD4+ T cells from peripheral blood mononuclear cells, sampled after pregnancy. The receptors come from a female donor in good health, enrolled as a control in a pregnancy study.

J is TRBJ1-1 and V is TRBV19, with D possibly being TRBD1 (6 bases). Germline lookup yields CDR1 LNHDA and CDR2 SQIVND (reference sequence). The V end was cut by 11 bases, the J end by 2 bases, with 18 bases between. This CDR3 region has 14 residues. CDR3 DNA: TGTGCCGCCGCCCGACATGGGGGCAACACTGAAGCTTTCTTT. This translates into CAAARHGGNTEAFF.

This clone was recorded only once. This sequence joins TRBV29-1 and TRBJ1-2, with D perhaps matching TRBD1 (6 bases). The CDR3 sequence is 13 residues long. The germline V gene encodes CDR1 SQVTM and CDR2 ANQGSEA. V lost 4 bases and J 3 bases, leaving 12 bases between the germline ends. The CDR3 reads CSVGAGADYGYTF. CDR3 DNA sequence: TGCAGCGTTGGAGCAGGGGCGGACTATGGCTACACCTTC.

V gene TRBV9 combines with J gene TRBJ1-1, with D possibly matching TRBD1 (6 bases). The CDR3 totals 13 residues. CDR1 is SGDLS and CDR2 is YYNGEE in the germline V gene. Trimming took off 0 bases at V and 5 bases at J, with 8 bases between the two ends. Written as DNA, the CDR3 is TGTGCCAGCAGCGTAGGAACAGGGACTGAAGCTTTCTTT. The encoded protein is CASSVGTGTEAFF.

The chain employs TRBV7-6 and TRBJ2-3; D unclear. The CDR3 contains 16 residues. Trimming cost V 1 base and J 2 bases, with 13 bases left between them. Germline V CDR1 and CDR2: SGHVS, FNYEAQ. CDR3 in amino acids: CASSLDDGRFTDTQYF. CDR3 sequence (DNA): TGTGCCAGCAGCTTAGATGACGGCAGGTTCACAGATACGCAGTATTTT.

The V call is TRBV12-5, the J call TRBJ2-3; 10 bases are shared with TRBD1. CDR1 is LGHNT, CDR2 FRNRAP, per germline. The ends lost 6 bases at V and 2 bases at J; junction bases unmatched: 5. This CDR3 has 15 residues. Here the CDR3 DNA reads TGTGCTAGTGGGGGGGACAGGGGTTACACAGATACGCAGTATTTT. It encodes CASGGDRGYTDTQYF.

The chain joins TRBV10-3 to TRBJ2-7; TRBD1 agrees at 7 bases. This CDR3 is 16 amino acids long. Germline CDR1 and CDR2: ENHRY and SYGVKD. Germline trimming cut 0 bases from V and 0 bases from J; bases unmatched to any gene: 5. CDR3 in DNA: TGTGCCATCAGTGAGTCCCGACAGGGCCCCTCCTACGAGCAGTACTTC. Amino acid sequence: CAISESRQGPSYEQYF.

This chain uses TRBV15 with TRBJ2-7, with 9 bases fitting TRBD1. The CDR3 is made up of 15 amino acids. Trimming at V came to 0 bases and at J to 3 bases, leaving 3 bases not matched to a gene. Germline CDR1 LNHNV, CDR2 YYDKDF (reference sequence). The CDR3 bases are TGTGCCACCAGCAGAGATTGGGGACAGGGCTACGAGCAGTACTTC. Translation: CATSRDWGQGYEQYF.

This clone was observed a few times. V is TRBV7-2 and J is TRBJ1-2; perhaps TRBD1 as D (6 bases). The CDR3 is made up of 13 amino acids. Germline V gene data show CDR1 as SGHTA and CDR2 as FQGNSA. V was cut by 5 bases and J by 4 bases, with 11 bases left in between. The chain's CDR3 is CASSRGGAYGYTF. The CDR3 DNA follows: TGTGCCAGCAGCCGTGGGGGGGCCTATGGCTACACCTTC.

This sequence joins TRBV6-6 and TRBJ2-1; D uncertain. V was pared by 3 bases and J by 4 bases, with 10 bases between. Germline V lookup: CDR1 MNHNY, CDR2 SVGAGI (reference sequence). CDR3 length: 14 residues. The CDR3 loop is CASSYTLEYNEQFF. In nucleotides, the CDR3 is TGTGCCAGCAGTTATACCCTAGAGTACAATGAGCAGTTCTTC.

The V and J genes are TRBV25-1 and TRBJ1-2, with 8 nucleotides matching TRBD1. The CDR3 runs to 14 residues. CDR1 and CDR2 from the germline V gene are MGHDK and SYGVNS. After removal of 8 bases from V and 7 bases from J, the junction contained 12 bases not matched to a gene. The CDR3 coding sequence is TGTGCCAGCCCCTCATACAGGGGGTATGTTGGCTACACCTTC. It encodes CASPSYRGYVGYTF.

The chain employs TRBV30 and TRBJ2-7; perhaps TRBD2 as D (5 bases). Germline lookup yields CDR1 GTSNPN and CDR2 SVGIG (reference sequence). Between the trimmed V and J ends, which lost 2 bases and 2 bases, there was a span of 13 bases. The CDR3 consists of 14 residues. DNA for the CDR3: TGTGCCTGGAGTCCGGAGGTTAACCCCTACGAGCAGTACTTC. This sequence encodes CAWSPEVNPYEQYF. Looking up the rest from reference TRBV30 and TRBJ2-7 gives the full variable domain: SQTIHQWPATLVQPVGSPLSLECTVEGTSNPNLYWYRQAAGRGLQLLFYSVGIGQISSEVPQNLSASRPQDRQFILSSKKLLLSDSGFYLCAWSPEVNPYEQYFGPGTRLTVT.

In DNA, the CDR3 is TGTGCCACCAGCAGAGACTTTAGTGGGACAGGATCCGAGCAGTACTTC. This encodes CATSRDFSGTGSEQYF. The chain uses TRBV15 and TRBJ2-7, with 8 nucleotides matching TRBD1. After removal of 0 bases from V and 6 bases from J, the junction contained 10 bases not matched to a gene. The CDR3 length is 16 residues. Germline CDR1 LNHNV, CDR2 YYDKDF (reference sequence).

The chain carries TRBV4-1 and TRBJ2-5; TRBD1 aligns across 9 bases. The CDR3 is made up of 14 amino acids. The J segment lost 4 bases and the V segment lost 5 bases, leaving 5 bases of the junction unmatched. Per germline, CDR1 MGHRA and CDR2 YSYEKL. DNA of the CDR3: TGCGCCAGCAGCTTAACAGGGGGCCGAGAGACCCAGTACTTC. This translates into CASSLTGGRETQYF.

Comments on this clone: Other DNA sequences in this specimen translate into the identical CDR3. This chain uses TRBV27 with TRBJ1-1, with D tentatively TRBD1 (5 bases). Trimming took off 2 bases at V and 1 base at J, with 8 bases between the two ends. CDR1 is MNHEY and CDR2 is SMNVEV in the germline V gene (reference sequence). This CDR3 region has 14 residues. This CDR3 reads CASSLRGGNTEAFF. The DNA for the CDR3 is TGTGCCAGCAGTTTAAGGGGAGGGAACACTGAAGCTTTCTTT.

The chain uses TRBV4-1 and TRBJ2-3; the D is unclear. The germline V and J ends were trimmed by 1 base and 0 bases, with 8 bases remaining between them. Germline V gene data show CDR1 as MGHRA and CDR2 as YSYEKL. This CDR3 has 15 residues. This CDR3 reads CASSQGGPSTDTQYF. CDR3 sequence (DNA): TGCGCCAGCAGCCAAGGTGGCCCCAGCACAGATACGCAGTATTTT.

This clone appeared once. V and J are TRBV30 and TRBJ1-4; a weak D match, TRBD1 (5 bases). This CDR3 contains 17 residues. V was trimmed by 1 base and J by 7 bases, leaving 22 bases between them. Germline V CDR1 and CDR2: GTSNPN, SVGIG (reference sequence). As DNA, the CDR3 is TGTGCCTGGAGTGACAACGAGCGTGGGGCGCTTGGTGAAAAACTGTTTTTT. Translated: CAWSDNERGALGEKLFF.

The rearrangement joins TRBV7-2 to TRBJ2-7; 7 positions match TRBD2. In germline, CDR1 is SGHTA, CDR2 FQGNSA. The CDR3 loop spans 14 amino acids. The V segment lost 5 bases and the J segment 3 bases; nucleotides outside the gene matches: 7. The CDR3 coding sequence is TGTGCCAGCAGCCAGAGCCCTAGCGGCTACGAGCAGTACTTC. As protein: CASSQSPSGYEQYF. The complete variable domain, with remaining parts taken from reference TRBV7-2 and TRBJ2-7, reads GAGVSQSPSNKVTEKGKDVELRCDPISGHTALYWYRQSLGQGLEFLIYFQGNSAPDKSGLPSDRFSAERTGGSVSTLTIQRTQQEDSAVYLCASSQSPSGYEQYFGPGTRLTVT.

The chain joins TRBV7-6 to TRBJ1-5; TRBD1 matches at 9 bases. J was trimmed by 2 bases and V by 5 bases; bases with no gene match: 4. This CDR3 region has 15 residues. The germline gives CDR1 SGHVS, CDR2 FNYEAQ. CDR3 bases: TGTGCCAGCAGCCCAAGGACAGGGGGCAATCAGCCCCAGCATTTT. It encodes CASSPRTGGNQPQHF.

This sequence joins TRBV14 and TRBJ1-6; 9 nucleotides match TRBD1. The V gene's germline CDR1 is SGHDN and CDR2 FVKESK. This CDR3 is 15 amino acids long. Losses at the gene ends were 5 bases for V and 9 bases for J; bases not matched to a gene: 8. The CDR3 here is CASSARTGGSSPLHF. For the CDR3, the DNA is TGTGCCAGCAGCGCACGAACAGGGGGCAGTTCACCCCTCCACTTT.